What follows is one T cell receptor (beta chain) and its context. Its recognized antigen is unknown. These data belong to a study of cytomegalovirus exposure and HLA in healthy donors (dated by TCRdb to about 2017). For the study in its entirety: An earlier analysis of approximately 640 of the donors reported roughly 300 Gb of sequence data and 100 million to 140 million unique TCR beta sequences from 150 million to 200 million T cells. About 300 gigabases of sequencing data and 78 million or so unique TCR sequences were included in an early release covering roughly 600 HLA-typed donors. Of the approximately 400 genotyped donors, roughly 80% fell in the genetic ancestry cluster associated with self-reported Caucasian donors. The aim of the study was to test whether cataloging public T cell receptors could identify signatures of past pathogen exposure. Using immunosequencing, the study profiled T cell repertoires from around 680 subjects and related those repertoires to cytomegalovirus serostatus. Besides the first cohort of roughly 640 subjects, a separate validation cohort made up of 95 to 150 different subjects was used. To predict cytomegalovirus infection status, the study brought together high-throughput TCR immunosequencing, statistical association of individual TCRs with disease status, and machine learning. A later analysis re-examined previously published TCR beta repertoires from 600 to 700 donors and added high-resolution HLA genotyping to investigate patterns of TCR occurrence. Rather than drawing on any new phenotypic data, the later analysis identified candidate immune exposures from TCR beta sequences and the way those sequences occurred across donors. An earlier analysis of 450 to 750 of the donors used high-throughput TCR beta sequencing to judge whether each TCR beta V gene segment behaved as functional or pseudogenic. Donor age, sex, ethnicity and CMV serostatus were compiled alongside the repertoire data. A later genetic analysis took genome-wide SNP genotypes for about 55% of the roughly 700 donors and used that subset as a discovery cohort. Every repertoire in the discovery cohort had been generated on one and the same sequencing platform. Both class I and class II loci were covered by HLA typing, at four-digit resolution. The number of typed donors differed by locus: roughly 629-640 for A, B, C, DRB1 and DQB1; about 520 for DQA1; some 590 for DPA1; and about 450 for DPB1. Roughly 5 DR-DQ haplotypes were treated as single units for association and clustering because of strong linkage in the cohort. Among almost 400 genotyped donors of the cohort, an average of 235,054 unique TCR beta nucleotide sequences were sequenced per donor, roughly 20% of them non-productive. The paper's findings and limits, for the study overall: A later analysis reported that several top co-occurrence clusters appeared linked to parvovirus B19, influenza, CMV and Epstein-Barr virus. V-gene and J-gene trimming of TCR beta chains was associated with a missense DCLRE1C variant in a later genetic analysis, and the association was replicated in an independent cohort. Most TCR sequences were seen in very few donors, while some public TCRs were found in many individuals. In both the original and validation cohorts, the classifier was reported to diagnose cytomegalovirus status with high specificity and sensitivity. The earlier analysis of approximately 540 of the donors excluded roughly 17 rarely observed V segments, including chromosome 9 orphons, because counts were too low. The study listed 164 TCR beta chains as associated with cytomegalovirus. Linkage disequilibrium might explain the correlated functional status among segregating V segments, but an unknown experimental factor could not be excluded. Because the 87-base-pair reads could not distinguish some IMGT-functional V segments, including TRBV6-2 and TRBV6-3, those segments were excluded. Immune exposure information for the cohort was limited to CMV serostatus. The authors suggested that the approach could potentially be extended to other disease states and immunological phenotypes. A group of highly shared sequence variants was considered likely to be a technical artifact of the sequencing pipeline. According to a later genetic analysis, donors in an Asian-associated ancestry cluster had fewer N-insertions in productive TCRs than the roughly 670-donor mean. Presence/absence analyses assumed roughly uniform sequencing depth across donors, an assumption that may not hold. Because HLA typing was missing for some donors at each locus, association tests included only the typed subset. At a false discovery rate of 0.05, a later analysis linked under 20,000 TCR beta sequences to specific HLA alleles. Strong co-occurrence of HLA alleles, especially DR and DQ, made assigning TCR associations to individual alleles difficult. In an earlier analysis of around 600 of the donors, most TCR beta V segments were observed in productive rearrangements about 90% or about 30% of the time, broadly matching IMGT annotations. A later analysis found that HLA-associated TCR beta chains were more clonally expanded and had lower generation probabilities than equally common non-associated chains. A later analysis found that TCR association rates varied across HLA loci, with DRB1 alleles showing the most associated TCRs and HLA-C alleles the fewest. A few of the identified cytomegalovirus-associated TCR beta chains were confirmed in vitro to be specific for cytomegalovirus antigens. A further reported finding was that TCR beta sequences accurately predicted the HLA-A and HLA-B alleles for most subjects in the first cohort. According to a later analysis, most CMV-associated TCR beta chains appeared to be HLA-restricted, and the HLA associations seemed to be driven largely by CMV exposure. This cohort had only TCR beta chains sequenced, and the lack of alpha or paired-chain data limited which features could be detected.

The cohort was made up of 666 healthy bone marrow donors. At the time of sampling, every cohort member was nominally healthy, though immune exposures that went unrecorded were likely present. The donor tested CMV seropositive, placing the donor among the 250 to 300 seropositive members of the cohort. Each donor provided a peripheral blood sample, and peripheral blood mononuclear cells were used for TCR beta sequencing. Genomic DNA was extracted from the blood cell samples with the Qiagen DNeasy Blood Extraction Kit. Library preparation employed the immunoSEQ multiplex PCR assay. For the multiplex PCR, a mixture combining 60 forward primers for TCR Vbeta segments and 13 reverse primers for TCR Jbeta segments was used. A multiplex PCR assay on genomic DNA amplified the CDR3 region of rearranged TCR beta genes. On the Illumina HiSeq System, the amplified TCR beta libraries were sequenced as 87-base-pair reads. The paper's processing steps were these. A later analysis counted tens of millions of unique TCR beta chains across the approximately 700 repertoires, and approximately 11 million of these chains were shared by at least two donors. To remove PCR and sequencing errors, raw reads were error-corrected and collapsed into unique sequences using a nearest-neighbor algorithm that merged closely related sequences. V, D and J gene segments were assigned by aligning CDR3 sequences to IMGT reference sequences. For a sequence to be retained, a match of at least six nucleotides to both a V gene segment and a J gene segment was required. A rearrangement counted as productive if the CDR3 had no stop codons and remained in frame with V and J, and every other rearrangement counted as non-productive. CDR3 was defined according to IMGT convention as the region running from the second conserved V-encoded cysteine to the conserved J-encoded phenylalanine. In an earlier analysis of just under 600 of the donors, sequences lacking an unambiguous match to a single V gene segment were excluded. In an earlier analysis of roughly 500 of the donors, V segments were called functional above 56.7% productive rearrangements and were called segregating when the between-donor standard deviation exceeded 5%. A statistical classification framework was built for diagnosing cytomegalovirus status from the catalog of TCR beta chain sequences. V and J gene assignment, in a later analysis, came from comparing TCR nucleotide sequences with IMGT/GENE-DB human TR gene sequences. Using the TCRdist pipeline, a later analysis assigned CDR3 sequences along with most-parsimonious VDJ recombination scenarios. A later analysis defined each TCR beta chain by its CDR3 amino acid sequence plus V-gene family, and excluded reads lacking a unique V-gene family. A later analysis removed 592 highly shared, low-generation-probability nucleotide sequences to deal with suspected cross-contamination and a sequencing artifact. In a later analysis, a clonal expansion index for each public chain was calculated from normalized within-repertoire ranks of inferred template counts. In a later analysis, generation probabilities were computed using a VDJ recombination model fitted to out-of-frame rearrangements, and the results were checked against IGoR. In a later analysis, hypergeometric tests were used to score TCR-TCR, TCR-HLA and TCR-CMV co-occurrence, with a repertoire-size bias correction applied to TCR pairs. In a later analysis, false discovery rates were estimated by permuting HLA or CMV assignments 20 times. In a later analysis, co-occurring TCRs were grouped using DBSCAN, and TCRdist sequence similarity was added for clustering within HLA-allele-positive subsets. Repertoires with fewer than 30,000 or more than 120,000 public chains, plus five repertoires with anomalous nucleotide sharing, were excluded from co-occurrence clustering. Not all clones reach the TCRdb copy of this immuneACCESS table, which keeps in-frame sequences only. Checked studies attribute under half of the gap to unresolved V genes and leave the rest unexplained. Clone size and the V and J calls come from that table; the DNA yielded D and trimming. This sample's table lists about 200,000 clones. The ten largest make up approximately 0.98% of the sample.

V is pared back by 3 bases and J by 5 bases, with 9 bases lying between the germline termini. Taken from the germline V gene, the CDR1 and CDR2 loops are SGHDT and YYEEEE. The CDR3 starts with the cysteine, ends with the phenylalanine, and has 13 residues. The DNA shown is the 39-base CDR3, in frame from base 1. The chain uses TRBV5-6 and TRBJ2-1, with a weak D call of TRBD2 (6 bases match). The clonotype originates from a woman aged 25 to 39 in good health and CMV-seropositive. The specimen was PBMCs. In nucleotide form, the sequence is TGTGCCAGCAGCTGGGACTTAAACAATGAGCAGTTCTTC. Its product reads: CASSWDLNNEQFF. The entire variable domain, with the stretches around the CDR3 drawn from the reference TRBV5-6 and TRBJ2-1 proteins, is DAGVTQSPTHLIKTRGQQVTLRCSPKSGHDTVSWYQQALGQGPQFIFQYYEEEERQRGNFPDRFSGHQFPNYSSELNVNALLLGDSALYLCASSWDLNNEQFFGPGTRLTVL.